Listed below are T cell receptor beta chains from one sample, sequenced in a study of PD-1 blockade in classical Hodgkin lymphoma. This table comes from immunoSEQ multiplex PCR, and its TCRdb copy is limited to in-frame clones, with some not included. The profile shows over 15,000 clones, 80% to 90% of them singletons. This specimen was peripheral blood mononuclear cells (PBMCs), taken before the second cycle of nivolumab. All receptors derive from a human donor with classical Hodgkin lymphoma. Both conserved end residues are part of each CDR3. Each record gives: J gene, clone size, D gene, V gene, CDR3 protein, CDR3 DNA. D genes are given only for firm matches. Clone size is given for some rows only: seen once, a few or many times, or a class if the clone is expanded.

TRBJ1-6,.,.,TRBV28,CASRRADNSPLHF,TGTGCCAGCAGGCGGGCGGATAATTCACCCCTCCACTTT
TRBJ1-2,once,.,TRBV7-9,CASAAGAYGYTF,TGTGCCTCGGCGGCAGGGGCATATGGCTACACCTTC
TRBJ2-3,.,.,TRBV9,CASSVGSPDTQYF,TGTGCCAGCAGCGTAGGCTCCCCAGATACGCAGTATTTT
TRBJ2-5,.,.,TRBV2,CASSDWSYQETQYF,TGTGCCAGCAGTGATTGGTCTTACCAAGAGACCCAGTACTTC
TRBJ1-6,few,TRBD1,TRBV6-5,CASSSPGTGSSPLHF,TGTGCCAGCAGTTCCCCCGGGACAGGGTCCTCACCCCTCCACTTT
TRBJ1-1,few,.,TRBV9,CASSVGEVNTEAFF,TGTGCCAGCAGCGTAGGGGAAGTGAACACTGAAGCTTTCTTT
TRBJ2-7,.,TRBD1,TRBV14,CASSHHRDRGPHEQYF,TGTGCCAGCAGCCATCACCGGGACAGGGGGCCCCACGAGCAGTACTTC
TRBJ2-1,once,TRBD2,TRBV7-2,CASSLVGLAAGNHLEQFF,TGTGCCAGCAGCTTAGTGGGACTAGCGGCGGGGAACCACCTTGAGCAGTTCTTC
TRBJ1-5,.,.,TRBV6-4,CASSDKSNQPQHF,TGTGCCAGCAGTGACAAGAGCAATCAGCCCCAGCATTTT
TRBJ1-1,.,.,TRBV5-1,CASSLQEGREAFF,TGCGCCAGCAGCTTGCAAGAGGGAAGAGAAGCTTTCTTT
TRBJ1-5,.,.,TRBV7-2,CASSLGGGRTHQPQHF,TGTGCCAGCAGCTTAGGTGGTGGGAGGACTCATCAGCCCCAGCATTTT
TRBJ1-1,.,.,TRBV15,CATSRDLDTKNTEAFF,TGTGCCACCAGCAGAGATCTCGACACTAAAAACACTGAAGCTTTCTTT
TRBJ2-1,.,TRBD2,TRBV7-3,CASSLTSGVTNEQFF,TGTGCCAGCAGCTTAACTAGCGGGGTAACGAATGAGCAGTTCTTC
TRBJ1-5,.,.,TRBV18,CASSPPGGTHSNQPQHF,TGTGCCAGCTCCCCCCCGGGCGGTACACATAGCAATCAGCCCCAGCATTTT
TRBJ2-1,.,.,TRBV27,CASSLSMGVFYNEQFF,TGTGCCAGCAGTTTATCGATGGGGGTTTTCTACAATGAGCAGTTCTTC